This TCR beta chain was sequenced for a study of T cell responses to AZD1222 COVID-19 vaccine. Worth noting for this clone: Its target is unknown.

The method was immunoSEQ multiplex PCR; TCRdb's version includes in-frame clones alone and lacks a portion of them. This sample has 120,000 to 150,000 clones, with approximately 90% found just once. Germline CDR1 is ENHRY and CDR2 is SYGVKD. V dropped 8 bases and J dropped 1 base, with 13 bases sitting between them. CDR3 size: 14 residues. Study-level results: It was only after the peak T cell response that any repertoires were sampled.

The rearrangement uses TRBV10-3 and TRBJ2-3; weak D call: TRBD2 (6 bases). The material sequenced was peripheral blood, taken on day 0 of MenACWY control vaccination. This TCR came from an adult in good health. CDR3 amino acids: CAISGGVGTDTQYF. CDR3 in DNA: TGTGCCATCTCCGGCGGGGTCGGCACAGATACGCAGTATTTT.